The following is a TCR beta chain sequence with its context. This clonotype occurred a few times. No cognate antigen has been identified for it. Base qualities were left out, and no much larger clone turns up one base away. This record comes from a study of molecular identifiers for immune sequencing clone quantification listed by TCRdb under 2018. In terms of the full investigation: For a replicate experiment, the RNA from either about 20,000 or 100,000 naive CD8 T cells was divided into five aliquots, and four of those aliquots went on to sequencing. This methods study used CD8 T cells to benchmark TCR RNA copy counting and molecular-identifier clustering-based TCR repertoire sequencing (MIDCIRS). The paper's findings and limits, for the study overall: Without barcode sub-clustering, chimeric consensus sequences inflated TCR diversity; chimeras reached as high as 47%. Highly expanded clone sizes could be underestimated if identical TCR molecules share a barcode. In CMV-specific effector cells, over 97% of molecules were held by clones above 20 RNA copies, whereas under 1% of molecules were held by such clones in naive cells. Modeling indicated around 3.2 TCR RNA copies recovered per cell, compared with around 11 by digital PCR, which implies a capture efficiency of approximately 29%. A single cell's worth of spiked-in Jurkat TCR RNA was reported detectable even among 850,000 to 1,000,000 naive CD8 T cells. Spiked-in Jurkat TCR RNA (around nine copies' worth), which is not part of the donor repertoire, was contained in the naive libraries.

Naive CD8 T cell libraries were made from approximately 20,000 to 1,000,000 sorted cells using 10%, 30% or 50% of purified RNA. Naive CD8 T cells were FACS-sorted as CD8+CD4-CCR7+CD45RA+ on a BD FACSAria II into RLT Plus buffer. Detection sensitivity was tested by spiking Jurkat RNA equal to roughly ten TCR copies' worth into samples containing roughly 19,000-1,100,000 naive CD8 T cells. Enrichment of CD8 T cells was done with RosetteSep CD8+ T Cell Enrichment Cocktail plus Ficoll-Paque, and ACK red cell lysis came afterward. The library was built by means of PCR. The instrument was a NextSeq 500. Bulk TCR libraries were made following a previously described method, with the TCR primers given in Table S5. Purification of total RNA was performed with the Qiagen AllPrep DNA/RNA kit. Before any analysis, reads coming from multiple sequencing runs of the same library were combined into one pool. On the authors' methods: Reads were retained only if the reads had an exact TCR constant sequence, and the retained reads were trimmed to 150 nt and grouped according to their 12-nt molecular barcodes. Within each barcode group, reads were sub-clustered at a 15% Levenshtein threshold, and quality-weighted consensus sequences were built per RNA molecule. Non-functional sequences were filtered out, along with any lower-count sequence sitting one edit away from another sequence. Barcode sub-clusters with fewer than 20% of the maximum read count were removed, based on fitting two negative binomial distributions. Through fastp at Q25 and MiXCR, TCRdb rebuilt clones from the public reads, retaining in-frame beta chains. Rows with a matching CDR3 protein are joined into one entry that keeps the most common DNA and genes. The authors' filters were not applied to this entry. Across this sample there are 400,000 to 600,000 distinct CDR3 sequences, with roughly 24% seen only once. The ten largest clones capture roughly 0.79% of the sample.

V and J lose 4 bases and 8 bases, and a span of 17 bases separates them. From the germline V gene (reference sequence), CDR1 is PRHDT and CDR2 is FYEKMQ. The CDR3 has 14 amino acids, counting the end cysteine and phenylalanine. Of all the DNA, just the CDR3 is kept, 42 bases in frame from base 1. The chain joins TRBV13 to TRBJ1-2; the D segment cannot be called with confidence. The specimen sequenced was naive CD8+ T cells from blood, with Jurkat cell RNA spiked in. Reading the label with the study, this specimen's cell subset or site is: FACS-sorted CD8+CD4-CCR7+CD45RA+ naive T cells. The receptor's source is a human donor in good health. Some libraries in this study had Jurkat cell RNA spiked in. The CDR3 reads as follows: CASSSMTFLNGYTF. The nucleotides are TGTGCCAGCAGCTCTATGACATTTTTGAACGGCTACACCTTC.